The 6 T cell receptor beta chains below come from one sample, sequenced in a study of T cells in Graves' hyperthyroidism and ophthalmopathy. TCR beta CDR3 regions were amplified from RNA. HTBI primers were used for first-round RT-PCR of the TCR CDR3. TCRdb reanalysed the multiplex PCR reads using MiXCR and keeps one entry per CDR3 protein. The table shows hundreds of thousands of distinct CDR3 sequences, with roughly 15% occurring only once. Sequencing used blood. The receptors stem from a young woman with Graves' hyperthyroidism.

Remarks on this clonotype: This could be a read error, since a much larger clone is one nucleotide away. V and J are TRBV30 and TRBJ2-3; 13 nucleotides align to TRBD2. With 5 bases clipped from V and 0 bases from J, the junction kept 5 bases outside the gene matches. The germline CDR1 and CDR2 sequences are GTSNPN and SVGIG (reference sequence). This CDR3 has 16 amino acids. CDR3: CAWGEGLAGSTDTQYF. In DNA form, the CDR3 reads TGTGCCTGGGGTGAGGGACTAGCGGGGAGCACAGATACGCAGTATTTT.

The gene calls are TRBV28 and TRBJ2-1; D is unresolved. Per germline, CDR1 MDHEN and CDR2 SYDVKM. The CDR3 length is 12 residues. The ends were cut back, 7 bases at V and 4 bases at J, with 8 bases in the middle. The CDR3 bases are TGTGCCAGCAATGAAGCTTACAATGAGCAGTTCTTC. Its protein product is CASNEAYNEQFF.

The rearrangement uses TRBV6-1 and TRBJ2-3; TRBD2 matches at 12 bases. This CDR3 contains 16 residues. Trimming took 6 bases from V and 1 from J; bases not matched to a gene: 5. CDR1 MNHNS and CDR2 SASEGT come from the germline V gene. Here the CDR3 DNA reads TGTGCCAGCAGGGCTAGCGGGAGGGCCGGCACAGATACGCAGTATTTT. It codes for CASRASGRAGTDTQYF.

This clonotype was counted ten times or more. V gene TRBV20-1 combines with J gene TRBJ2-2, with 14 bases aligning to TRBD2. Looked up from germline, CDR1 is DFQATT and CDR2 is SNEGSKA (reference sequence). This CDR3 spans 16 amino acids. V shed 5 bases and J 5 bases; nucleotides not matched to a gene: 7. The DNA for the CDR3 is TGCAGTGCTTCGTATGGACTAGCGGGAGGAACCGGGGAGCTGTTTTTT. Amino acid sequence: CSASYGLAGGTGELFF.

The chain couples TRBV7-9 to TRBJ1-2; no reliable D call. The CDR3 length is 15 residues. Germline assignment: CDR1 SEHNR and CDR2 FQNEAQ (reference sequence). Trimming cost V 2 bases and J 4 bases, with 14 bases left between them. Here the CDR3 reads CASSLINSGGYGYTF. CDR3 in DNA: TGTGCCAGCAGCTTAATAAACTCCGGCGGCTATGGCTACACCTTC.

This clonotype has ten or more counts. The gene calls are TRBV6-1 and TRBJ1-2, with 7 bases aligning to TRBD1. Trimming cost V 10 bases and J 4 bases; bases outside gene matches: 9. Per germline, CDR1 MNHNS and CDR2 SASEGT. The CDR3 sequence is 13 residues long. The CDR3 DNA reads as TGTGCCACTGTACCAGGGGGTCGCTATGGCTACACCTTC. This encodes CATVPGGRYGYTF.